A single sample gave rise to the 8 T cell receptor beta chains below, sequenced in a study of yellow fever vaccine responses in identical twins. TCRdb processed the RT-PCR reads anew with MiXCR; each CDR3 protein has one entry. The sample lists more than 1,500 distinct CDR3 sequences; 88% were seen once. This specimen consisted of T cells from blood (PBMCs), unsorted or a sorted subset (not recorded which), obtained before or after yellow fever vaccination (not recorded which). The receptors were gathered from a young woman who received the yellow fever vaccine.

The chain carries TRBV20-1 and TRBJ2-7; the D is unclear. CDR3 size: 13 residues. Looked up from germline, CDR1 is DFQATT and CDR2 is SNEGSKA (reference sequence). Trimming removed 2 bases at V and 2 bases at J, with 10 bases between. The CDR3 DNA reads TGCAGTGCTAGATCTAGGACCACCTACGAGCAGTACTTC. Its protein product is CSARSRTTYEQYF.

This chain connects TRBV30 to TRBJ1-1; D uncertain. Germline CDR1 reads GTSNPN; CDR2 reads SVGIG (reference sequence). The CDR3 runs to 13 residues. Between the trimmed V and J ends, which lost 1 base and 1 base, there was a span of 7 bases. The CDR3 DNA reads TGTGCCTGGAGTGGGGCTGGGAACACTGAAGCTTTCTTT. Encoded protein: CAWSGAGNTEAFF.

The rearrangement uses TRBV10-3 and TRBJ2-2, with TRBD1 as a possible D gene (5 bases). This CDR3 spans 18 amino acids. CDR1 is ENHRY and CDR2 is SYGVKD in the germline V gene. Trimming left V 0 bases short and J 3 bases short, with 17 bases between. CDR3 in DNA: TGTGCCATCAGTGAGTCAACAGGTAGCTTTGAGGACACCGGGGAGCTGTTTTTT. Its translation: CAISESTGSFEDTGELFF.

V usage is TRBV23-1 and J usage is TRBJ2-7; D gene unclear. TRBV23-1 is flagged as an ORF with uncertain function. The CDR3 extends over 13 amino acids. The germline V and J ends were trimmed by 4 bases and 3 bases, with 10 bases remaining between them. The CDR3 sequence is CASSPRAVYEQYF. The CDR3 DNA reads TGCGCCAGCAGTCCCCGGGCCGTCTACGAGCAGTACTTC.

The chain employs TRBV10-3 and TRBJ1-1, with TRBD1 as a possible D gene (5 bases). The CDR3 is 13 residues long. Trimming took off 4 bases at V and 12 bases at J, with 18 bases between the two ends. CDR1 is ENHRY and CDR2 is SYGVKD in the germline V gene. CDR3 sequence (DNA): TGTGCCATCAGTGGGCGAGATGGGGCCGAAACTTTCTTT. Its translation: CAISGRDGAETFF.

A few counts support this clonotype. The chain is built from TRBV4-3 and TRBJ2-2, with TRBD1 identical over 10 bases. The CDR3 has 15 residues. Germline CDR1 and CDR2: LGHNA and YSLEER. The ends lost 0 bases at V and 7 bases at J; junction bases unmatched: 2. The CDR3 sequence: CASSQEGQGHGELFF. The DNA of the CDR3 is TGCGCCAGCAGCCAAGAGGGACAGGGGCACGGGGAGCTGTTTTTT.

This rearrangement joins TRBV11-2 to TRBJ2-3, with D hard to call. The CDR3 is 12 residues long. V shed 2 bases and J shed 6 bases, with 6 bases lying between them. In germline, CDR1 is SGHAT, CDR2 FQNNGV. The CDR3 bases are TGTGCCAGCAGCTTATTCATTGATACGCAGTATTTT. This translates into CASSLFIDTQYF.

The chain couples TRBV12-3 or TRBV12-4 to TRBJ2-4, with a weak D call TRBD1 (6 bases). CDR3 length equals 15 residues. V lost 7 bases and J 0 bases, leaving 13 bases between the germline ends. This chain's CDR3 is CASTRQDLAKNIQYF. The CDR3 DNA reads TGTGCCAGCACGCGACAGGACTTAGCCAAAAACATTCAGTACTTC.